Described below is a single T cell receptor beta chain sequence and its context. Its cognate antigen is unknown. V lost 3 bases and J lost 8, with 14 bases in between. This CDR3 is built from 14 residues. CDR1 and CDR2 (germline): KGHSH, LQKENI. The sequenced template was cDNA made from the entire isolated RNA. Measured with immunoSEQ multiplex PCR; TCRdb has only the in-frame clones, and not every one. The table lists 350,000 or so clones, less than 20% of them singletons, with about 0.045% in the top ten. The authors took one heparinised blood draw, averaging about 120 mL, from each donor. These data come from a study of beta chain features in type 1 diabetes. General study findings and limits: Patients with type 1 diabetes showed fewer VDJ junction insertions and more deletions.

V usage is TRBV18 and J usage is TRBJ2-1; TRBD2 is a possible D gene (6 bases). The clonotype comes from a woman between 18 and 30 years old in good health. Sample: naive CD4+ T cells from blood. CDR3 region: CASSPGRWRDEQFF. The CDR3 DNA follows: TGTGCCAGCTCACCGGGACGCTGGAGGGATGAGCAGTTCTTC.